Below, one T cell receptor (beta chain) is given with its context. Per the germline V gene, CDR1 is SGHTA and CDR2 is FQGTGA. This CDR3 spans 13 amino acids. Deletions cut 5 bases from V and 3 bases from J, with 10 bases between. These data come from a study of technical replicates of blood from a few donors. TCRdb keeps only in-frame clones here, not all; method: immunoSEQ multiplex PCR. The top ten hold 0.2% to 0.25% of the sample, which has fewer than 95,000 clones, around 90% seen once. This chain uses TRBV7-3 with TRBJ2-5; no definite D call. Material for sequencing was T cells isolated from PBMCs. This TCR came from a human donor in good health. DNA of the CDR3: TGTGCCAGCAGCCCCAACGCAGAAGAGACCCAGTACTTC. Its translation: CASSPNAEETQYF.